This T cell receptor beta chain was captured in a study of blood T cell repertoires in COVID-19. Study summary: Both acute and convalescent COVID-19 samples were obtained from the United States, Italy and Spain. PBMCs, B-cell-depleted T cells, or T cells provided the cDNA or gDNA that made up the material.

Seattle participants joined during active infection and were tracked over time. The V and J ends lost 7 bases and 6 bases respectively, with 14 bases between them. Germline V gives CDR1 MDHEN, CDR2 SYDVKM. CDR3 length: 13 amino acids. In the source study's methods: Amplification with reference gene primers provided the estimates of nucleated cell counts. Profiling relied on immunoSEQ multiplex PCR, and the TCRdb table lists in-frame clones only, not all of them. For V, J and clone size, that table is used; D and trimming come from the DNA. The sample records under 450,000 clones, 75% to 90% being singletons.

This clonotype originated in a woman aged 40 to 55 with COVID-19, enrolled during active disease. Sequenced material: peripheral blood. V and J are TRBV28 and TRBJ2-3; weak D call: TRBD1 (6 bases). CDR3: CASMAVRGDTQYF. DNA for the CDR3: TGTGCCAGCATGGCGGTGAGGGGGGATACGCAGTATTTT.